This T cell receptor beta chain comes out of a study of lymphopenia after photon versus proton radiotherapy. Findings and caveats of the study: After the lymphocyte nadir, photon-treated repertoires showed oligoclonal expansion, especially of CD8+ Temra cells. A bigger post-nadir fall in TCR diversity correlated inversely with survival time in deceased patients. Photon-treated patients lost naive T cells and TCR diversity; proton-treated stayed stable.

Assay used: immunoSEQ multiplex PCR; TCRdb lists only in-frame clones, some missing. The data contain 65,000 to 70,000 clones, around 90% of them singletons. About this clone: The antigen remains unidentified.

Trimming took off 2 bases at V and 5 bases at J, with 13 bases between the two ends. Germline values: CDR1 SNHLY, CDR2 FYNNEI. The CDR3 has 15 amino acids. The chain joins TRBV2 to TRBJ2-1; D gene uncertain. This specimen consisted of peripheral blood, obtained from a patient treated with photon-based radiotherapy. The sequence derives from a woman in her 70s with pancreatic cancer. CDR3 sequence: CASSETTRIHNEQFF. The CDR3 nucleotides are TGTGCCAGCAGTGAAACGACACGAATCCACAATGAGCAGTTCTTC.